The 8 T cell receptor beta chains listed next were all sequenced from one sample in a study of Ad26.COV2.S vaccination and SARS-CoV-2 variants. Treatment described: roughly 20 received Ad26.COV2.S at low or high dose, single or two shots; several received placebo; per-sample allocation not given. Sampling took place 63 days after the first vaccine or placebo injection. Measured with immunoSEQ multiplex PCR; TCRdb has only the in-frame clones, and not every one. The data show 380,000 or so clones, about 89% seen once. Sequencing was performed on peripheral blood, taken in a trial of Ad26.COV2.S vaccine versus placebo. These receptors all come from a person between 18 and 60 years old who received the Ad26.COV2.S COVID-19 vaccine or a placebo.

The gene calls are TRBV27 and TRBJ2-2; D call uncertain. The CDR3 runs 15 residues. CDR1 is MNHEY and CDR2 is SMNVEV in the germline V gene (reference sequence). Trimming pared 5 bases from V and 1 base from J, leaving 11 bases between. For the CDR3, the DNA is TGTGCCAGCAGTCAGGAGCTAGGGAACACCGGGGAGCTGTTTTTT. Translated, it gives CASSQELGNTGELFF.

J is TRBJ2-1 and V is TRBV2, with 10 bases that match TRBD1. Germline values: CDR1 SNHLY, CDR2 FYNNEI. The CDR3 runs to 15 residues. The V and J ends lost 6 bases and 4 bases, in that order; junction bases with no gene match: 6. In DNA, the CDR3 is TGTGCCAGCAGGACGGGACAGGGGAATTACAATGAGCAGTTCTTC. Amino acid sequence: CASRTGQGNYNEQFF.

The V call is TRBV4-2, the J call TRBJ1-1, with D perhaps TRBD1 (5 bases). Trimming pared 1 base from V and 5 bases from J, leaving 20 bases between. Per germline, CDR1 LGHNA and CDR2 YNFKEQ. The CDR3 extends over 17 amino acids. The CDR3 reads CASSQGDYVKEGTEAFF. The DNA of the CDR3 is TGTGCCAGCAGCCAAGGCGACTATGTCAAAGAGGGGACTGAAGCTTTCTTT.

This clone has just a few counts. The same CDR3 can be traced to other DNA sequences in this sample. The J gene is TRBJ2-5, the V gene TRBV20-1, with unresolved D. The CDR3 extends over 11 amino acids. The germline V and J ends were trimmed by 3 bases and 4 bases, with 6 bases remaining between them. CDR1 DFQATT and CDR2 SNEGSKA come from the germline V gene (reference sequence). This chain's CDR3 is CSARALETQYF. In nucleotides, the CDR3 is TGCAGTGCTAGGGCCCTAGAGACCCAGTACTTC.

The gene calls are TRBV5-1 and TRBJ2-7; D remains unclear. The CDR3 spans 13 residues. V dropped 0 bases and J dropped 0 bases, with 4 bases sitting between them. Germline V lookup: CDR1 SGHRS, CDR2 YFSETQ. CDR3 region: CASSLESSYEQYF. The DNA for the CDR3 is TGCGCCAGCAGCTTGGAAAGCTCCTACGAGCAGTACTTC.

The J gene is TRBJ2-7, the V gene TRBV28; perhaps TRBD2 as D (5 bases). The ends were cut back, 6 bases at V and 4 bases at J, with 13 bases in the middle. Looked up from germline, CDR1 is MDHEN and CDR2 is SYDVKM. This CDR3 has 13 residues. The CDR3 reads CASRPEWRYEQYF. The CDR3, as DNA: TGTGCCAGCAGGCCGGAGTGGAGGTACGAGCAGTACTTC.

Regarding this clone: This specimen includes other DNA sequences encoding the same CDR3. The chain recombines TRBV5-1 with TRBJ1-1, with no clear D. V lost 0 bases, J lost 0 bases, and 6 bases lay in between. Germline V gives CDR1 SGHRS, CDR2 YFSETQ. The CDR3 runs to 14 residues. The chain's CDR3 is CASSLAPVNTEAFF. The CDR3 coding sequence is TGCGCCAGCAGCTTGGCCCCGGTGAACACTGAAGCTTTCTTT.

The genes are TRBV27 and TRBJ1-2; 9 positions match TRBD1. CDR1 is MNHEY and CDR2 is SMNVEV in the germline V gene (reference sequence). The CDR3 extends over 14 amino acids. Trimming at V came to 6 bases and at J to 5 bases, leaving 7 bases not matched to a gene. CDR3: CASREQGAKYGYTF. The CDR3, as DNA: TGTGCCAGCAGGGAACAGGGGGCAAAGTATGGCTACACCTTC.